What follows are 26 T cell receptor beta chains derived from one specimen sequenced in a study of T cell clusters in autoimmune cytopenias. TRB was amplified from roughly 0.25 ug of peripheral blood genomic DNA per sample. Multiplex touch-down PCR amplified TRB using TRB-A and TRB-B pools in one tube. TCRdb re-called the multiplex PCR reads and catalogs CDR3 proteins one per entry, DNA excluded. This sample's table reports some 6,600 distinct CDR3 sequences. Sequenced: peripheral blood. These receptors were obtained from a human donor with an autoimmune cytopenia or autoimmune hepatitis (not recorded which).

The J gene is TRBJ2-3, the V gene TRBV6-6; TCRdb's assignment of TRBD2 cannot be checked, as there is no DNA. The germline V gene has CDR1 MNHNY and CDR2 SVGAGI (reference sequence). CDR3 length: 13 amino acids. The CDR3 sequence: CASNLRPADTQYF.

This rearrangement joins TRBV5-4 to TRBJ2-7; the D call of TRBD2 rests on TCRdb alone, since no DNA is present to check it. CDR1 and CDR2 (germline): SGHNT, YYREEE (reference sequence). This CDR3 region has 18 residues. Here the CDR3 reads CASSLHGLALPITYEQYF.

This chain uses TRBV6-5 with TRBJ1-4; TCRdb's D call of TRBD1 is untestable without DNA. Germline V gene data show CDR1 as MNHEY and CDR2 as SVGAGI. The CDR3 is 14 amino acids. CDR3 protein: CASRDSGWDEKLFF.

The chain combines TRBV30 with TRBJ2-3. Germline V gene lookup returns CDR1 GTSNPN and CDR2 SVGIG (reference sequence). The CDR3 sequence is 12 residues long. The CDR3 region is CAWSTDADTQYF.

This rearrangement joins TRBV30 to TRBJ2-3. From germline, CDR1 is GTSNPN and CDR2 SVGIG (reference sequence). The CDR3 sequence is 13 residues long. CDR3 residues: CAWSVQSRDTQYF.

This sequence joins TRBV11-1 and TRBJ1-1. This CDR3 spans 12 amino acids. The V gene's germline CDR1 is SGHAT and CDR2 FQDESV (reference sequence). Here the CDR3 reads CASSLEAGEAFF.

The J gene is TRBJ1-1, the V gene TRBV19. The germline V gene has CDR1 LNHDA and CDR2 SQIVND (reference sequence). The length of the CDR3 is 13 residues. CDR3 residues: CASHYTVNTEAFF. Combining the CDR3 with reference TRBV19 and TRBJ1-1 gives the whole variable domain DGGITQSPKYLFRKEGQNVTLSCEQNLNHDAMYWYRQDPGQGLRLIYYSQIVNDFQKGDIAEGYSVSREKKESFPLTVTSAQKNPTAFYLCASHYTVNTEAFFGQGTRLTVV.

This clonotype is classed as medium-sized by frequency. The chain uses TRBV6-6 and TRBJ1-4; TCRdb returns TRBD1, unconfirmable since there is no DNA. Germline V gene lookup returns CDR1 MNHNY and CDR2 SVGAGI (reference sequence). This CDR3 contains 15 residues. CDR3 in amino acids: CASSSDRFGNEKLFF.

This clonotype shows up as medium-sized by frequency. The rearrangement uses TRBV29-1 and TRBJ2-5; TCRdb proposes TRBD1, but this gene call is untestable without DNA. This CDR3 is built from 12 residues. Germline V gives CDR1 SQVTM, CDR2 ANQGSEA. The CDR3 protein is CSVVQGVETQYF.

This chain connects TRBV12-3 or TRBV12-4 to TRBJ1-5; TCRdb's D call of TRBD1 is untestable without DNA. The CDR3 spans 16 residues. CDR3 loop: CASIPGQPYSNQPQHF.

The chain links TRBV27 to TRBJ2-5; the TCRdb call, TRBD2, lacks DNA for checking. This CDR3 is 15 amino acids long. In germline, CDR1 is MNHEY, CDR2 SMNVEV (reference sequence). CDR3 region: CASSSLAGGGETQYF.

This chain joins TRBV12-3 or TRBV12-4 and TRBJ1-5; TCRdb gives TRBD1 as the D gene, but with no DNA this cannot be confirmed. The CDR3 is made up of 14 amino acids. The CDR3 spells CASSLQGSNQPQHF.

The gene calls are TRBV5-6 and TRBJ1-4; the D gene TCRdb calls, TRBD1, cannot be checked with no DNA. Germline V gene data show CDR1 as SGHDT and CDR2 as YYEEEE. The CDR3 is 16 residues long. The CDR3 region is CASSDYRTGGYEKLFF.

CDR3: CASSGPGQGATYEQYF. The chain is built from TRBV19 and TRBJ2-7; with no DNA, the TCRdb D assignment of TRBD1 cannot be verified. CDR1 is LNHDA and CDR2 is SQIVND in the germline V gene (reference sequence). CDR3 length: 16 amino acids.

The rearrangement links TRBV18 to TRBJ2-7; TCRdb selects TRBD1, and the lack of DNA leaves this call unchecked. The CDR3 length is 15 residues. Germline CDR1 is KGHSH and CDR2 is LQKENI. The CDR3 loop is CASSPGRVGTYEQYF.

The rearrangement joins TRBV19 to TRBJ2-3; TCRdb designates TRBD1, a call that cannot be tested without DNA. CDR1 and CDR2 from the germline V gene are LNHDA and SQIVND (reference sequence). This CDR3 has 15 amino acids. The CDR3 sequence: CASRPQGTGTDTQYF.

The chain is built from TRBV2 and TRBJ2-1. This CDR3 has 11 residues. CDR1 and CDR2 from the germline V gene are SNHLY and FYNNEI. CDR3 loop: CASSRLDEQFF.

The J gene is TRBJ1-5, the V gene TRBV6-5; the TRBD1 assignment by TCRdb is unverifiable without DNA. This CDR3 has 15 residues. Germline-derived CDR1 and CDR2 are MNHEY and SVGAGI. This CDR3 is CASSPPIERNQPQHF.

The chain recombines TRBV18 with TRBJ1-6. Germline loops: CDR1 KGHSH, CDR2 LQKENI. The CDR3 runs 13 residues. This CDR3 is CASSRARNSPLHF.

The chain links TRBV19 to TRBJ2-7; TCRdb's D call of TRBD1 is untestable without DNA. Germline assignment: CDR1 LNHDA and CDR2 SQIVND (reference sequence). The CDR3 is made up of 18 amino acids. The chain's CDR3 is CASSISEGQGTLAPEQYF.

The J gene is TRBJ2-3, the V gene TRBV30; TCRdb's D call, TRBD1, is unchecked because there is no DNA. The CDR3 consists of 12 residues. The germline CDR1 and CDR2 sequences are GTSNPN and SVGIG (reference sequence). CDR3 in amino acids: CAWGLQGGLQYF.

Here the CDR3 reads CASSFSGHTQHPGELFF. The chain uses TRBV5-6 and TRBJ2-2; the TRBD1 assignment by TCRdb is unverifiable without DNA. Germline-derived CDR1 and CDR2 are SGHDT and YYEEEE. This CDR3 region has 17 residues.

The chain carries TRBV7-2 and TRBJ2-7; TCRdb designates TRBD2, a call that cannot be tested without DNA. There are 16 residues in the CDR3. CDR1 is SGHTA, CDR2 FQGNSA, per germline. CDR3 loop: CASSTPSGRGAREQYF.

This clonotype is labeled medium-sized based on frequency. The genes are TRBV29-1 and TRBJ1-4; TCRdb selects TRBD1, and the lack of DNA leaves this call unchecked. Germline CDR1 SQVTM, CDR2 ANQGSEA. The CDR3 totals 14 residues. CDR3 sequence: CSVEEVQGQEKLFF.

The chain is built from TRBV24-1 and TRBJ1-2; the TCRdb call, TRBD1, lacks DNA for checking. Germline CDR1 is KGHDR and CDR2 is SFDVKD. This CDR3 spans 12 amino acids. The CDR3 loop reads CATSDPFGGYTF.

The rearrangement uses TRBV27 and TRBJ2-7; TCRdb's assignment of TRBD2 cannot be checked, as there is no DNA. The CDR3 consists of 16 residues. Germline-derived CDR1 and CDR2 are MNHEY and SMNVEV (reference sequence). The CDR3 loop reads CASSLPTSGLSYEQYF.